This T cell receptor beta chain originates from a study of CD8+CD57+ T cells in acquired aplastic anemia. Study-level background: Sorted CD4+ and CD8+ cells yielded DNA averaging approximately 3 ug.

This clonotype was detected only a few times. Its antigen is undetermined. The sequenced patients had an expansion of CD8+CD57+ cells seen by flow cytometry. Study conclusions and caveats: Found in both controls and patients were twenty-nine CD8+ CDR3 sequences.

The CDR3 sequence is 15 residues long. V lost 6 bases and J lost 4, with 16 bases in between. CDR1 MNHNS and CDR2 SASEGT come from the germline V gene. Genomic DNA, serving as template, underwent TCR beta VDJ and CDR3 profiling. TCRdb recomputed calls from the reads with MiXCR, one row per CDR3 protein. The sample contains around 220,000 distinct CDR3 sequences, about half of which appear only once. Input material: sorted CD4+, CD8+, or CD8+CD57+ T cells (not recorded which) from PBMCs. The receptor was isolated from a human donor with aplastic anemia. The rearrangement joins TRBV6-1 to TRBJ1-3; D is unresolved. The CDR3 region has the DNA TGTGCCAGCAGACCCCCGGGTCCCTCAGGAAACACCATATATTTT. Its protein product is CASRPPGPSGNTIYF.